Listed below are T cell receptor beta chains from one sample, sequenced in a study of cytomegalovirus exposure and HLA in healthy donors. Sequenced by immunoSEQ multiplex PCR; TCRdb stores in-frame clones only, minus some. The sample yields some 65,000 clones, roughly 96% seen once. Material for sequencing was PBMCs. The source of these receptors is a man younger than 35 in good health and CMV-seronegative. Both conserved end residues are part of each CDR3.

J gene | V gene | CDR3 protein
TRBJ1-2 | TRBV2 | CASSESGADKDGYTF
TRBJ1-2 | TRBV28 | CASSLGDYGYTF
TRBJ2-7 | TRBV9 | CASSPGTSGTYEQYF
TRBJ1-2 | TRBV28 | CASSLQGNYGYTF
TRBJ2-1 | TRBV28 | CASSFPRLAGGNEQFF
TRBJ1-1 | TRBV6-5 | CASRTTGKNTEAFF
TRBJ1-2 | TRBV21-1 | CASSLQGVHGYTF
TRBJ2-5 | TRBV7-9 | CASSLDGPVETQYF
TRBJ2-3 | TRBV7-2 | CASSFRQSDTQYF
TRBJ2-7 | TRBV6-5 | CASSYGTGKVFEQYF
TRBJ2-3 | TRBV5-1 | CASSLGTTNTQYF
TRBJ1-5 | TRBV4-2 | CASSQELWNQPQHF
TRBJ2-1 | TRBV5-4 | CASSLASGTHGDEQFF
TRBJ2-7 | TRBV5-5 | CASSHPIGTAVYEQYF
TRBJ2-7 | TRBV6-6 | CASSYSRQEQYF
TRBJ2-7 | TRBV6-5 | CASSLREGYEQYF
TRBJ1-1 | TRBV7-9 | CASSLSAGNTEAFF
TRBJ2-1 | TRBV7-9 | CASSSGTSGMNEQFF
TRBJ1-2 | TRBV19 | CASMANYGYTF
TRBJ1-1 | TRBV10-3 | CAISETLTAGNTEAFF
TRBJ2-7 | TRBV7-9 | CASSLVPPREGQGYEQYF
TRBJ1-1 | TRBV19 | CASSGDSLNTEAFF
TRBJ2-7 | TRBV6-5 | CASSPSPTGFDEQYF
TRBJ1-2 | TRBV27 | CASSFTAVPLGYTF
TRBJ2-1 | TRBV19 | CASSPLSGPHYNEQFF
TRBJ2-3 | TRBV28 | CASRSGLAASPQYF
TRBJ2-5 | TRBV9 | CASSSGQGVLETQYF
TRBJ2-2 | TRBV29-1 | CSVVEVQATNTGELFF
TRBJ1-4 | TRBV28 | CASIPDREHEKLFF
TRBJ1-2 | TRBV27 | CASSFRGPRSNYGYTF
TRBJ2-7 | TRBV6-1 | CASGGHSYEQYF
TRBJ2-7 | TRBV4-2 | CASSRSSGRASEQYF
TRBJ2-1 | TRBV4-1 | CASSQGRFGNEQFF
TRBJ1-5 | TRBV4-1 | CASSQDRGQGSNQPQHF
TRBJ2-3 | TRBV4-2 | CASSPPREGDTQYF
TRBJ1-2 | TRBV4-2 | CASSQDGGTTGIYGYTF
TRBJ1-2 | TRBV18 | CASSPWSSTGGLRSYGYTF
TRBJ2-5 | TRBV13 | CASSLTGEETQYF
TRBJ1-1 | TRBV7-6 | CASSSPDSQGTEAFF
TRBJ2-7 | TRBV11-3 | CASSLRAVTYEQYF
TRBJ2-1 | TRBV9 | CASSEWDRASYNEQFF
TRBJ1-1 | TRBV10-3 | CAISEQGSNTEAFF
TRBJ2-6 | TRBV2 | CASSEAVGQGVFSGANVLTF
TRBJ1-1 | TRBV5-4 | CASSLYSQGANTEAFF